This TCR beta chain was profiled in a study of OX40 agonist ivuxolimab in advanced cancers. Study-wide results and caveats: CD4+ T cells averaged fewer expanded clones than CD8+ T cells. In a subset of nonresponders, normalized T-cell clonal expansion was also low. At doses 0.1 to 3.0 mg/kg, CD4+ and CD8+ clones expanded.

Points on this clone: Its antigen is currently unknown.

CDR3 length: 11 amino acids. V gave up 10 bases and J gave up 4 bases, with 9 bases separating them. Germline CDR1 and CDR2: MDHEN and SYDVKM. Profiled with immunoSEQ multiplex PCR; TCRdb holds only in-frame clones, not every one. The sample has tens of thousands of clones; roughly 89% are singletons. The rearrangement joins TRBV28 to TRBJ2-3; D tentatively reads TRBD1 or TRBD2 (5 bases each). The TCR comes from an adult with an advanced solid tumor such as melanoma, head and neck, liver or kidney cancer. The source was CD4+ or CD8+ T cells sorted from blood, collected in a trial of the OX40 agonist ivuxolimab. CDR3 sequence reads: CATGDPDTQYF. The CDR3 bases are TGTGCCACCGGGGACCCAGATACGCAGTATTTT.